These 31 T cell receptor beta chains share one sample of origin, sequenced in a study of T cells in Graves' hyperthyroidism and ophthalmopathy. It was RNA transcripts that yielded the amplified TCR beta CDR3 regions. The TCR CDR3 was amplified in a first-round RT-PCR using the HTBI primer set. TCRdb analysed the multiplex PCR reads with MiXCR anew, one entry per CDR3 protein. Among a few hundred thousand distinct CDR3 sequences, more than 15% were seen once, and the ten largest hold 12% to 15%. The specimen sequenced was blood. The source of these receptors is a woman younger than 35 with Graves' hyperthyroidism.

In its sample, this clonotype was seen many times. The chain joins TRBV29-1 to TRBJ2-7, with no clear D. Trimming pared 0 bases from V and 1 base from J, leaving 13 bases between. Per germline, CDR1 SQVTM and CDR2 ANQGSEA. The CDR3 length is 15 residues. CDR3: CSVEEALILSYEQYF. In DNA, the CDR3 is TGCAGCGTTGAAGAAGCACTGATACTGTCCTACGAGCAGTACTTC.

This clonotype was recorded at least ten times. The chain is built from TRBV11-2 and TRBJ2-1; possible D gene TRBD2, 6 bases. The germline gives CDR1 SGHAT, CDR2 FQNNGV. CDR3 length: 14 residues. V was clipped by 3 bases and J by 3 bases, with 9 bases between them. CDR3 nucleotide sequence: TGTGCCAGCAGCTTGAGGACTATCTACAATGAGCAGTTCTTC. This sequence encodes CASSLRTIYNEQFF.

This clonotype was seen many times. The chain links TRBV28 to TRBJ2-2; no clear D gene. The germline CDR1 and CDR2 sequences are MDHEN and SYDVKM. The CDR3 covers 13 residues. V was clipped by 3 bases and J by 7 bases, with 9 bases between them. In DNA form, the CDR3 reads TGTGCCAGCAGTTTTCGACCTGACGGGGAGCTGTTTTTT. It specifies CASSFRPDGELFF. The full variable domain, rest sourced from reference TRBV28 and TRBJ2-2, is DVKVTQSSRYLVKRTGEKVFLECVQDMDHENMFWYRQDPGLGLRLIYFSYDVKMKEKGDIPEGYSVSREKKERFSLILESASTNQTSMYLCASSFRPDGELFFGEGSRLTVL.

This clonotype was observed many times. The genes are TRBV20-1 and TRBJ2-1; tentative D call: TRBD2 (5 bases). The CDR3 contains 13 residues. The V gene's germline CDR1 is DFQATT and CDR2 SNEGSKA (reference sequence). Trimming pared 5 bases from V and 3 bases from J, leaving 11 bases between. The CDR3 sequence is CSADASGYNEQFF. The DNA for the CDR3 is TGCAGTGCTGACGCCAGCGGCTACAATGAGCAGTTCTTC.

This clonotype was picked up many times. The CDR3 protein is CASSSYSDGTYEQYF. The CDR3 region has the DNA TGCGCCAGCAGCTCGTACTCGGACGGAACCTACGAGCAGTACTTC. V usage is TRBV5-1 and J usage is TRBJ2-7; D unresolved. Germline V gene lookup returns CDR1 SGHRS and CDR2 YFSETQ. The CDR3 extends over 15 amino acids. Trimming cost V 3 bases and J 2 bases, with 15 bases left between them.

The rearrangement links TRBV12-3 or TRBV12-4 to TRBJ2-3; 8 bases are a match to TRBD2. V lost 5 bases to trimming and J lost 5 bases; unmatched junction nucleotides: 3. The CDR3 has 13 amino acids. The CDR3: CASSSGGIDTQYF. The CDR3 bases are TGTGCCAGCAGTAGCGGGGGCATAGATACGCAGTATTTT.

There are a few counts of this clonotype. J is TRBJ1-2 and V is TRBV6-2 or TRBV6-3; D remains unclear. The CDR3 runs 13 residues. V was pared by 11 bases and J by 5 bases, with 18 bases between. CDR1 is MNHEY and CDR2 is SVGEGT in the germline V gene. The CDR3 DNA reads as TGTGCCGGCCGCCACGGCCCTGGGTATGGCTACACCTTC. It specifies CAGRHGPGYGYTF.

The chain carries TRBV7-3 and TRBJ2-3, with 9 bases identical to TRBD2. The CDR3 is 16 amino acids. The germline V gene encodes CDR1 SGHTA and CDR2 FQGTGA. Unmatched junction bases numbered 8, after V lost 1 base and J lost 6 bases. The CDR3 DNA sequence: TGTGCCAGCAGCTTAATCGCTTTGGCGGGAGGGGATACGCAGTATTTT. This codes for CASSLIALAGGDTQYF.

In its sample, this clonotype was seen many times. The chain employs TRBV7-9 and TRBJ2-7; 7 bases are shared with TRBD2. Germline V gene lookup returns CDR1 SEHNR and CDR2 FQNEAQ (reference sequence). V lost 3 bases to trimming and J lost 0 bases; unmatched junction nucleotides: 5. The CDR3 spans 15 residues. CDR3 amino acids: CASSLGGVISYEQYF. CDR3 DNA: TGTGCCAGCAGCTTGGGAGGGGTTATCTCCTACGAGCAGTACTTC.

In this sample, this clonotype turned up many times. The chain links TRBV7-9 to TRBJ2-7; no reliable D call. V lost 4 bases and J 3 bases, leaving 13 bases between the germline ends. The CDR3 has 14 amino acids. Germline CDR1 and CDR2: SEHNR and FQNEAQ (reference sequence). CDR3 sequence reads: CASSSTDPIYEQYF. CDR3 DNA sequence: TGTGCCAGCAGCTCAACCGACCCGATCTACGAGCAGTACTTC.

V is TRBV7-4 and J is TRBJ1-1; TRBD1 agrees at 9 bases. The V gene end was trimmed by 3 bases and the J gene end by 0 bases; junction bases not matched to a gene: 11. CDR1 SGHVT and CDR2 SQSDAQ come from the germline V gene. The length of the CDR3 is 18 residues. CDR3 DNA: TGTGCCAGCAGCTTCCTCTTACAGGGGGCATTGATGAACACTGAAGCTTTCTTT. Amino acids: CASSFLLQGALMNTEAFF.

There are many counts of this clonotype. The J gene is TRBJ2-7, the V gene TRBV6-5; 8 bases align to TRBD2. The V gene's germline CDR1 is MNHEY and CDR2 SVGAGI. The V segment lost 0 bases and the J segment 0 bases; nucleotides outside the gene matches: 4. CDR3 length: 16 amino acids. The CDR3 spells CASSYSYGRDSYEQYF. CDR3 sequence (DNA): TGTGCCAGCAGTTACTCGTACGGGAGGGACTCCTACGAGCAGTACTTC.

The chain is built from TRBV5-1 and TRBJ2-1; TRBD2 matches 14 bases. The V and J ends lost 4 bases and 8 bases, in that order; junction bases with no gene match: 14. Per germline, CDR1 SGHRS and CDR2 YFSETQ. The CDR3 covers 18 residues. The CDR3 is CASSRLAGGLSGVHEQFF. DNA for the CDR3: TGCGCCAGCAGCCGACTAGCGGGAGGGCTAAGCGGAGTTCATGAGCAGTTCTTC.

CDR3 sequence (DNA): TGTGCCAGCAGTTTATCAGGGGGGGTCGGGGAGCTGTTTTTT. This sequence encodes CASSLSGGVGELFF. The chain combines TRBV28 with TRBJ2-2; D assignment may be TRBD1 or TRBD2 (7 bases each). V lost 1 base, J lost 7 bases, and 10 bases lay in between. The CDR3 spans 14 residues. The germline CDR1 and CDR2 sequences are MDHEN and SYDVKM.

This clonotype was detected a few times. The chain's CDR3 is CATSPGGGNNQPQHF. CDR3 coding DNA: TGTGCCACCAGCCCGGGGGGGGGAAACAATCAGCCCCAGCATTTT. The rearrangement uses TRBV24-1 and TRBJ1-5; tentatively, D is TRBD1 (5 bases). CDR1 is KGHDR and CDR2 is SFDVKD in the germline V gene. V lost 7 bases, J lost 3 bases, and 15 bases lay in between. The CDR3 covers 15 residues.

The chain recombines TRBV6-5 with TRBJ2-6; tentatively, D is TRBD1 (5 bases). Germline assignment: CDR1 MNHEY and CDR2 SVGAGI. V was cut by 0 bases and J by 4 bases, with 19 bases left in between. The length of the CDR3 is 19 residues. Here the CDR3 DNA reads TGTGCCAGCAGTTACTCCCCCCCCAGGGCCTCTGGGGGGGCCAACGTCCTGACTTTC. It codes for CASSYSPPRASGGANVLTF.

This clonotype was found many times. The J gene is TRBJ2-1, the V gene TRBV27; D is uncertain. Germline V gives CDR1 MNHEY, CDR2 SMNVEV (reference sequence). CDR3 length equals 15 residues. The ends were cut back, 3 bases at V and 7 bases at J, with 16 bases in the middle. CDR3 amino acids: CASSFQSVGRNEQFF. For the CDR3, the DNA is TGTGCCAGCAGTTTTCAGTCAGTCGGTAGGAATGAGCAGTTCTTC.

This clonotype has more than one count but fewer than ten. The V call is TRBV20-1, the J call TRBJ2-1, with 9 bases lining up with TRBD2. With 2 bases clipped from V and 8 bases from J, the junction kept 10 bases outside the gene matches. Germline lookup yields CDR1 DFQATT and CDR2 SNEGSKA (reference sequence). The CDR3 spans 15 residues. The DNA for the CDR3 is TGCAGTGCTAGAAAATCTAGCGGGATGTTTGATGAGCAGTTCTTC. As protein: CSARKSSGMFDEQFF.

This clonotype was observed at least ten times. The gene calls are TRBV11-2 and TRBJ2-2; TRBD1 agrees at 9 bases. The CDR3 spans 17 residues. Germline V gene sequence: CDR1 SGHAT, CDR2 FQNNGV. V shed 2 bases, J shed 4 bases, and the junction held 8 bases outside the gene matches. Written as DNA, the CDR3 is TGTGCCAGCAGCTTAACTACAGGGGGCACGACCACCGGGGAGCTGTTTTTT. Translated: CASSLTTGGTTTGELFF.

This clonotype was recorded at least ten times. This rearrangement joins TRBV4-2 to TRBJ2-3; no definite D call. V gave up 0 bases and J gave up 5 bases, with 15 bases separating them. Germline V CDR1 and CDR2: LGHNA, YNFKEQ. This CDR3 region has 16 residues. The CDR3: CASSQERRNLGDTQYF. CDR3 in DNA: TGTGCCAGCAGCCAAGAACGGCGGAACCTGGGAGATACGCAGTATTTT.

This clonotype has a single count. In nucleotides, the CDR3 is TGTGCCACCAGCAGAGGGGACAGTAAACAAGAGACCCAGTACTTC. Its protein is CATSRGDSKQETQYF. The chain employs TRBV15 and TRBJ2-5; 7 nucleotides agree with TRBD1. CDR1 is LNHNV, CDR2 YYDKDF, per germline (reference sequence). This CDR3 spans 15 amino acids. Losses at the gene ends were 1 base for V and 2 bases for J; bases not matched to a gene: 4. Combining the CDR3 with reference TRBV15 and TRBJ2-5 gives the whole variable domain DAMVIQNPRYQVTQFGKPVTLSCSQTLNHNVMYWYQQKSSQAPKLLFHYYDKDFNNEADTPDNFQSRRPNTSFCFLDIRSPGLGDTAMYLCATSRGDSKQETQYFGPGTRLLVL.

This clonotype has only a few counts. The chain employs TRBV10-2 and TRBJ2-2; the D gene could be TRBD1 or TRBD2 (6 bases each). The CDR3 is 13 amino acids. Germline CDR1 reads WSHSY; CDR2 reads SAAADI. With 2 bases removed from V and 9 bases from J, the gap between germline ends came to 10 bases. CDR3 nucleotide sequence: TGCGCCAGCAGTGAGAAGGGGGGTAGGGAGCTGTTTTTT. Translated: CASSEKGGRELFF.

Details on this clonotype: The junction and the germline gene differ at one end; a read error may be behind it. This CDR3 reads CASSLGGFRIMNTEVFF. The CDR3 DNA sequence: TGTGCCAGCAGCTTAGGTGGTTTCAGGATCATGAACACTGAAGTTTTCTTT. The chain has TRBV13 and TRBJ1-1; D gene uncertain. CDR3 size: 17 residues. Per germline, CDR1 PRHDT and CDR2 FYEKMQ (reference sequence).

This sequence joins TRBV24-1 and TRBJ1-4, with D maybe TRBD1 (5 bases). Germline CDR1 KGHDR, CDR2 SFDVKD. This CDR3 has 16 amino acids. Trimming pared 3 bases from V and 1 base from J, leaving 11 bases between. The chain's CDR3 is CATSDPRGKTNEKLFF. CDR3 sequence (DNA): TGTGCCACCAGTGATCCCCGGGGGAAAACTAATGAAAAACTGTTTTTT.

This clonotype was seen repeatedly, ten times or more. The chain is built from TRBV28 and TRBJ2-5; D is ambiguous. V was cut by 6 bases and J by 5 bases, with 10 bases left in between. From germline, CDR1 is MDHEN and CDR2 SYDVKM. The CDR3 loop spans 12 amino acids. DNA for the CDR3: TGTGCCAGCAGCGGAAGTAAGGAGACCCAGTACTTC. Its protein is CASSGSKETQYF.

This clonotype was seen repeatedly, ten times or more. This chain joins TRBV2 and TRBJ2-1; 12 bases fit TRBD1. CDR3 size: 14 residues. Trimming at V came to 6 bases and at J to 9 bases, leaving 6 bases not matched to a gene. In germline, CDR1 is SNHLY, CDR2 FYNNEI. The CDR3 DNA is TGTGCCAGCAGCGGGGGGACAGGGGGCAGTGAGCAGTTCTTC. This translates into CASSGGTGGSEQFF. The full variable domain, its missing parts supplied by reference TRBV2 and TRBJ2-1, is EPEVTQTPSHQVTQMGQEVILRCVPISNHLYFYWYRQILGQKVEFLVSFYNNEISEKSEIFDDQFSVERPDGSNFTLKIRSTKLEDSAMYFCASSGGTGGSEQFFGPGTRLTVL.

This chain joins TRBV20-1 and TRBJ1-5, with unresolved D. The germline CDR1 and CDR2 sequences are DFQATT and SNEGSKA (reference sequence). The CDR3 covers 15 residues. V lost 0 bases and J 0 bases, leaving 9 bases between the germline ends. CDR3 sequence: CSARDGQYSNQPQHF. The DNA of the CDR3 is TGCAGTGCTAGAGATGGCCAGTATAGCAATCAGCCCCAGCATTTT.

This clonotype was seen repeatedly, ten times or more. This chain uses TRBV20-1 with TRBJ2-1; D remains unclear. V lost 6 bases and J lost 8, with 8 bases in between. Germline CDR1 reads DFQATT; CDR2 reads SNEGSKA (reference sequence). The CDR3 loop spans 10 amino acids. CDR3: CSADGDEQFF. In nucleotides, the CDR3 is TGCAGTGCCGATGGAGATGAGCAGTTCTTC.

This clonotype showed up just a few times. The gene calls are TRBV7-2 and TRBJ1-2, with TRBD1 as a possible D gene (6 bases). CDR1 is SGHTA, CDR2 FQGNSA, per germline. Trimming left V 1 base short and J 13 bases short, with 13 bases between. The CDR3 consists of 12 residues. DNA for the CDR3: TGTGCCAGCAGCTTAGGGGGGAGGGGGAGCACCTTC. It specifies CASSLGGRGSTF.

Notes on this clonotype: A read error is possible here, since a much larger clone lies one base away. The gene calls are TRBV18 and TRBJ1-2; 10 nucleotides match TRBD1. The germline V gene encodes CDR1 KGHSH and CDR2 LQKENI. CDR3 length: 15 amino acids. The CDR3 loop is CVSSPPSGTGDGYTF. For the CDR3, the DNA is TGTGTCAGCTCACCACCGTCCGGGACAGGGGATGGCTACACCTTC.

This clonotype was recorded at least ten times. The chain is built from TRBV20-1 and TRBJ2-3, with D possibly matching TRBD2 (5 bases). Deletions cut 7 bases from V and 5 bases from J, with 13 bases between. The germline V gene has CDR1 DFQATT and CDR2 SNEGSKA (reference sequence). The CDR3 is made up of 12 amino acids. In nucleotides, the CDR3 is TGCAGTGGGTTTCGGAGGAAAGATACGCAGTATTTT. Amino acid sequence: CSGFRRKDTQYF.